The 18 T cell receptor beta chains given below trace back to one sample, sequenced in a study of early T cells in non-severe SARS-CoV-2 infection. In TCRdb, the 5' RACE reads were re-called with MiXCR into one record per CDR3 protein. The sample has some 77,000 distinct CDR3 sequences, 16% seen once. Sequencing was performed on whole blood. The origin of the receptors is an adult who was a healthcare worker with PCR-confirmed SARS-CoV-2 infection or an uninfected control (not recorded which).

In this sample, this clonotype turned up a few times. V is TRBV9 and J is TRBJ2-1; a possible D gene is TRBD1 (5 bases). In germline, CDR1 is SGDLS, CDR2 YYNGEE. The CDR3 is 14 amino acids. V lost 0 bases and J lost 7, with 11 bases in between. CDR3 sequence (DNA): TGTGCCAGCAGCGTAGATCCCAGGGTGAATGAGCAGTTCTTC. Residues: CASSVDPRVNEQFF.

The CDR3 protein is CASSDRTWEQFF. CDR3 nucleotide sequence: TGTGCCAGCAGTGACAGAACATGGGAGCAGTTCTTC. The rearrangement joins TRBV28 to TRBJ2-1; a weak D match, TRBD1 (5 bases). CDR1 and CDR2 from the germline V gene are MDHEN and SYDVKM. The CDR3 covers 12 residues. The germline V and J ends were trimmed by 5 bases and 10 bases, with 12 bases remaining between them.

This clonotype was observed a few times. The rearrangement joins TRBV11-3 to TRBJ2-1; TRBD2 is a possible D gene (5 bases). Trimming stripped 7 bases from V and 4 bases from J, with 14 bases between. The CDR3 is 14 residues long. In germline, CDR1 is SGHNT, CDR2 YENEEA. This chain's CDR3 is CASNPSGAYNEQFF. In DNA form, the CDR3 reads TGTGCCAGCAACCCCAGCGGAGCTTACAATGAGCAGTTCTTC.

This clonotype has a handful of counts. The J gene is TRBJ2-7, the V gene TRBV6-6; TRBD1 aligns across 8 bases. Germline V lookup: CDR1 MNHNY, CDR2 SVGAGI (reference sequence). The CDR3 covers 14 residues. V lost 2 bases and J lost 1; bases outside the gene matches: 1. The CDR3 DNA is TGTGCCAGCAGTTACCAGGGGGCGTCCTACGAGCAGTACTTC. It is translated as CASSYQGASYEQYF.

This clonotype was seen a handful of times. The gene calls are TRBV3-1 and TRBJ2-6, with a tentative D call TRBD1 (5 bases). V was cut by 6 bases and J by 4 bases, with 19 bases left in between. This CDR3 contains 17 residues. Germline CDR1 is LGHDT and CDR2 is YNNKEL (reference sequence). CDR3 amino acids: CASRGDRPSSGANVLTF. CDR3 DNA: TGTGCCAGCAGAGGGGATCGGCCTTCTTCCGGGGCCAACGTCCTGACTTTC. The whole variable domain, remainder taken from reference TRBV3-1 and TRBJ2-6, is DTAVSQTPKYLVTQMGNDKSIKCEQNLGHDTMYWYKQDSKKFLKIMFSYNNKELIINETVPNRFSPKSPDKAHLNLHINSLELGDSAVYFCASRGDRPSSGANVLTFGAGSRLTVL.

This clonotype showed up just a few times. J is TRBJ2-7 and V is TRBV27; 7 nucleotides match TRBD1. Germline CDR1 is MNHEY and CDR2 is SMNVEV (reference sequence). This CDR3 region has 15 residues. V shed 10 bases, J shed 4 bases, and the junction held 16 bases outside the gene matches. The CDR3 coding sequence is TGTGCCACCCGTCGGACACAGGGGTATGAGTACGAGCAGTACTTC. Translated, it gives CATRRTQGYEYEQYF.

By share of the sample, this clonotype is medium-sized. The CDR3 here is CASSEGSGTGNEQFF. CDR3 in DNA: TGTGCCAGCAGTGAAGGAAGCGGGACGGGAAATGAGCAGTTCTTC. This sequence joins TRBV2 and TRBJ2-1; TRBD2 aligns across 7 bases. After removal of 1 base from V and 7 bases from J, the junction contained 7 bases not matched to a gene. The CDR3 is 15 amino acids. Per germline, CDR1 SNHLY and CDR2 FYNNEI.

The genes are TRBV3-1 and TRBJ2-1; no definite D call. The CDR3 has 13 residues. V was cut by 0 bases and J by 7 bases, with 7 bases left in between. CDR1 LGHDT and CDR2 YNNKEL come from the germline V gene (reference sequence). CDR3 region: CASSQDRSNEQFF. The CDR3 DNA reads TGTGCCAGCAGCCAAGATCGCTCAAATGAGCAGTTCTTC.

This chain uses TRBV18 with TRBJ2-7, with D maybe TRBD1 (5 bases). The CDR3 covers 16 residues. Germline CDR1 and CDR2: KGHSH and LQKENI. V was clipped by 6 bases and J by 1 base, with 19 bases between them. CDR3 DNA: TGTGCCAGCTCCGGGCAGGGTTTTGAGGTTTCCTACGAGCAGTACTTC. This encodes CASSGQGFEVSYEQYF. The whole variable domain, remainder taken from reference TRBV18 and TRBJ2-7, is NAGVMQNPRHLVRRRGQEARLRCSPMKGHSHVYWYRQLPEEGLKFMVYLQKENIIDESGMPKERFSAEFPKEGPSILRIQQVVRGDSAAYFCASSGQGFEVSYEQYFGPGTRLTVT.

This clonotype occurred a few times. The chain employs TRBV12-3 or TRBV12-4 and TRBJ2-2; D is ambiguous. Trimming cost V 6 bases and J 8 bases, with 7 bases left between them. CDR3 length equals 11 residues. In nucleotides, the CDR3 is TGTGCCAGCAGAGGAATAGGGGAGCTGTTTTTT. Translated, it gives CASRGIGELFF.

This clonotype was counted between two and nine times. The chain employs TRBV19 and TRBJ1-4, with TRBD1 as a possible D gene (5 bases). This CDR3 comprises 14 residues. Looked up from germline, CDR1 is LNHDA and CDR2 is SQIVND (reference sequence). Trimming pared 3 bases from V and 6 bases from J, leaving 11 bases between. As DNA, the CDR3 is TGTGCCAGTAGTATCATAGGGGTGGATGAAAAACTGTTTTTT. Translating it yields CASSIIGVDEKLFF.

The rearrangement joins TRBV2 to TRBJ2-4, with 10 bases fitting TRBD2. V lost 6 bases to trimming and J lost 0 bases; unmatched junction nucleotides: 5. The germline CDR1 and CDR2 sequences are SNHLY and FYNNEI. The CDR3 sequence is 16 residues long. DNA for the CDR3: TGTGCCAGCAGCTCTAGCGGGAGAGGAGCCAAAAACATTCAGTACTTC. Translating it yields CASSSSGRGAKNIQYF. Using reference TRBV2 and TRBJ2-4 for the parts outside the CDR3, the full variable domain is EPEVTQTPSHQVTQMGQEVILRCVPISNHLYFYWYRQILGQKVEFLVSFYNNEISEKSEIFDDQFSVERPDGSNFTLKIRSTKLEDSAMYFCASSSSGRGAKNIQYFGAGTRLSVL.

The genes are TRBV5-1 and TRBJ1-1, with 8 bases that match TRBD1. The CDR3 runs 14 residues. From germline, CDR1 is SGHRS and CDR2 YFSETQ. V was clipped by 3 bases and J by 4 bases; unmatched bases: 5. Here the CDR3 DNA reads TGCGCCAGCAGCTACGGACAGGGTGTCACTGAAGCTTTCTTT. As protein: CASSYGQGVTEAFF. The full variable domain, rest sourced from reference TRBV5-1 and TRBJ1-1, is KAGVTQTPRYLIKTRGQQVTLSCSPISGHRSVSWYQQTPGQGLQFLFEYFSETQRNKGNFPGRFSGRQFSNSRSEMNVSTLELGDSALYLCASSYGQGVTEAFFGQGTRLTVV.

This chain joins TRBV12-3 or TRBV12-4 and TRBJ1-1; D may be TRBD1 (5 bases). Between the trimmed V and J ends, which lost 4 bases and 4 bases, there was a span of 10 bases. This CDR3 is 13 amino acids long. The CDR3 reads CASSWGVGTEAFF. The CDR3 coding sequence is TGTGCCAGCAGTTGGGGGGTCGGCACTGAAGCTTTCTTT.

This clonotype has just a few counts. The genes are TRBV19 and TRBJ1-1; 7 bases align to TRBD1. The CDR3 loop spans 14 amino acids. The trim removed 1 base at V and 4 bases at J, leaving 3 bases unmatched. The germline CDR1 and CDR2 sequences are LNHDA and SQIVND (reference sequence). CDR3 sequence: CASSIVAGGTEAFF. CDR3 coding DNA: TGTGCCAGTAGTATAGTGGCAGGGGGCACTGAAGCTTTCTTT.

The sample holds a few counts of this clonotype. The chain links TRBV30 to TRBJ2-6; unclear D gene. Germline CDR1 GTSNPN, CDR2 SVGIG (reference sequence). The V end was cut by 3 bases, the J end by 0 bases, with 3 bases between. CDR3 length: 13 amino acids. The CDR3 region is CAWRRSGANVLTF. In DNA form, the CDR3 reads TGTGCCTGGAGACGCTCTGGGGCCAACGTCCTGACTTTC.

In its sample, this clonotype was seen a few times. The chain couples TRBV6-1 to TRBJ2-1; 8 bases agree with TRBD2. Germline CDR1 is MNHNS and CDR2 is SASEGT. The V gene end was trimmed by 10 bases and the J gene end by 9 bases; junction bases not matched to a gene: 17. The CDR3 sequence is 15 residues long. CDR3: CATRTQGLVVGEQFF. The CDR3 bases are TGTGCCACCAGAACCCAGGGACTAGTGGTTGGTGAGCAGTTCTTC.

This clonotype was counted ten times or more. The genes are TRBV7-8 and TRBJ2-6; 10 bases line up with TRBD2. CDR1 is SGHVS, CDR2 FQNEAQ, per germline. V lost 2 bases and J lost 0; bases outside the gene matches: 7. There are 19 residues in the CDR3. The CDR3 coding sequence is TGTGCCAGCAGCTTACCCCTAGCGGGAGCCAACTCTGGGGCCAACGTCCTGACTTTC. This encodes CASSLPLAGANSGANVLTF.